The T cell receptor (beta chain) described here comes from a study of cytotoxic CD8 clonotypes in ibrutinib-treated CLL. Background on the study: After treatment lasting a median roughly 12 months, range 6 to 36, response samples were collected. On average, about 97,000 productive rearrangements and 255,043 productive templates per sample.

Target depth was 1 in 200,000 to 1 in 1 million T cells, about 10x per clonotype. Method: immunoSEQ multiplex PCR; TCRdb's copy keeps in-frame clones and lacks some. The profile shows under 35,000 clones, 55% to 75% of them singletons. Germline V gene lookup returns CDR1 SQVTM and CDR2 ANQGSEA. The CDR3 is 8 amino acids. Overall study results and limits: Sampling time points were not equivalent between sustained-remission and progressing patients.

Note on this clone: The antigen remains unidentified. The junction departs from germline at one end; a sequencing error may be responsible.

The specimen comprised PBMCs, sampled after 24 months of ibrutinib treatment. The TCR comes from a human donor with chronic lymphocytic leukemia. The chain recombines TRBV29-1 with TRBJ1-2; 7 bases map to TRBD1. The CDR3 nucleotides read TGCAGCGTAGGGAGGGGGCGCTTC. It translates to CSVGRGRF.